The rows below give T cell receptor beta chains drawn from one sample of a study of cytomegalovirus exposure and HLA in healthy donors. Profiled with immunoSEQ multiplex PCR; TCRdb holds only in-frame clones, not every one. The repertoire table contains approximately 45,000 clones. Sequencing was carried out using PBMCs. The receptors were gathered from a male donor in good health and CMV-seronegative. Both conserved end residues are part of each CDR3. A D gene is named only where the DNA matches it firmly.

V gene: TRBV7-9
D gene: TRBD1
J gene: TRBJ1-3
CDR3 protein: CASSLPTGVGNTIYF
CDR3 DNA: TGTGCCAGCAGCTTACCGACAGGGGTCGGAAACACCATATATTTT

V gene: TRBV19
D gene: TRBD1
J gene: TRBJ1-5
CDR3 protein: CASSIEPGTGGAQPQHF
CDR3 DNA: TGTGCCAGTAGTATAGAACCCGGGACAGGGGGCGCTCAGCCCCAGCATTTT

V gene: TRBV7-6
D gene: .
J gene: TRBJ2-7
CDR3 protein: CASSLVAGEQYF
CDR3 DNA: TGTGCCAGCAGCTTAGTAGCTGGCGAGCAGTACTTC

V gene: TRBV2
D gene: .
J gene: TRBJ2-2
CDR3 protein: CATRPGTTGELFF
CDR3 DNA: TGTGCCACTCGGCCCGGGACAACCGGGGAGCTGTTTTTT

V gene: TRBV7-9
D gene: .
J gene: TRBJ2-7
CDR3 protein: CASSATGDEQYF
CDR3 DNA: TGTGCCAGCAGCGCTACAGGCGACGAGCAGTACTTC

V gene: TRBV19
D gene: TRBD1
J gene: TRBJ1-5
CDR3 protein: CASSITGRGNQPQHF
CDR3 DNA: TGTGCCAGTAGTATAACTGGCAGGGGGAATCAGCCCCAGCATTTT

V gene: TRBV28
D gene: .
J gene: TRBJ2-7
CDR3 protein: CASSSSSVSQYF
CDR3 DNA: TGTGCCAGCAGTTCATCTAGCGTTTCGCAGTACTTC

V gene: TRBV13
D gene: .
J gene: TRBJ2-1
CDR3 protein: CASSFRSGEQFF
CDR3 DNA: TGTGCCAGCAGCTTCCGAAGCGGTGAGCAGTTCTTC

V gene: TRBV28
D gene: TRBD1
J gene: TRBJ1-3
CDR3 protein: CATRSYTGGSGNTIYF
CDR3 DNA: TGTGCCACCCGATCTTACACAGGGGGCTCTGGAAACACCATATATTTT

V gene: TRBV6-5
D gene: .
J gene: TRBJ2-1
CDR3 protein: CASSYSSLSSDNEQFF
CDR3 DNA: TGTGCCAGCAGTTACTCGTCGCTGAGCTCCGACAATGAGCAGTTCTTC

V gene: TRBV6-1
D gene: .
J gene: TRBJ1-6
CDR3 protein: CASSEKPHGNSPLHF
CDR3 DNA: TGTGCCAGCAGTGAAAAACCTCACGGTAATTCACCCCTCCACTTT

V gene: TRBV5-1
D gene: .
J gene: TRBJ1-3
CDR3 protein: CASSLDGSGNTIYF
CDR3 DNA: TGCGCCAGCAGCTTGGACGGCTCTGGAAACACCATATATTTT

V gene: TRBV29-1
D gene: TRBD2
J gene: TRBJ2-2
CDR3 protein: CSVVSGSTGELFF
CDR3 DNA: TGCAGCGTTGTTAGCGGGAGCACCGGGGAGCTGTTTTTT

V gene: TRBV7-9
D gene: .
J gene: TRBJ1-3
CDR3 protein: CASSLVVAGSGNTIYF
CDR3 DNA: TGTGCCAGCAGCTTAGTTGTCGCCGGCTCTGGAAACACCATATATTTT

V gene: TRBV19
D gene: .
J gene: TRBJ1-5
CDR3 protein: CASSISRGGQPQHF
CDR3 DNA: TGTGCCAGTAGTATAAGCAGGGGTGGTCAGCCCCAGCATTTT

V gene: TRBV6-5
D gene: TRBD2
J gene: TRBJ2-7
CDR3 protein: CASSYDLTSGSYEQYF
CDR3 DNA: TGTGCCAGCAGTTACGATTTGACTAGCGGGTCCTACGAGCAGTACTTC

V gene: TRBV30
D gene: TRBD1
J gene: TRBJ2-7
CDR3 protein: CAWTLGTATYEQYF
CDR3 DNA: TGTGCCTGGACCCTCGGGACAGCTACCTACGAGCAGTACTTC

V gene: TRBV7-2
D gene: .
J gene: TRBJ2-7
CDR3 protein: CASSSNSRNEQYF
CDR3 DNA: TGTGCCAGCAGCTCCAACAGTAGGAACGAGCAGTACTTC

V gene: TRBV6-6
D gene: .
J gene: TRBJ2-6
CDR3 protein: CASRDRTGANVLTF
CDR3 DNA: TGTGCCAGCAGGGACAGAACTGGGGCCAACGTCCTGACTTTC

V gene: TRBV7-9
D gene: TRBD1
J gene: TRBJ2-1
CDR3 protein: CASSLVQGARNEQFF
CDR3 DNA: TGTGCCAGCAGCTTAGTACAGGGGGCGCGGAATGAGCAGTTCTTC

V gene: TRBV7-9
D gene: TRBD1
J gene: TRBJ2-5
CDR3 protein: CASSRTGTGPLETQYF
CDR3 DNA: TGTGCCAGCAGCCGGACCGGGACAGGGCCATTGGAGACCCAGTACTTC

V gene: TRBV18
D gene: .
J gene: TRBJ1-1
CDR3 protein: CASSPVQMNTEAFF
CDR3 DNA: TGTGCCAGCTCACCAGTACAAATGAACACTGAAGCTTTCTTT

V gene: TRBV30
D gene: TRBD2
J gene: TRBJ2-7
CDR3 protein: CACSGLAGVYEQYF
CDR3 DNA: TGTGCCTGCTCGGGACTAGCGGGAGTATACGAGCAGTACTTC

V gene: TRBV4-1
D gene: TRBD2
J gene: TRBJ2-1
CDR3 protein: CASSQDQGFGTSVRRAYNEQFF
CDR3 DNA: TGCGCCAGCAGCCAAGATCAAGGGTTCGGGACTAGCGTACGGAGGGCTTACAATGAGCAGTTCTTC

V gene: TRBV15
D gene: TRBD2
J gene: TRBJ2-2
CDR3 protein: CATREGLAGTGELFF
CDR3 DNA: TGTGCCACCAGGGAGGGACTAGCGGGTACCGGGGAGCTGTTTTTT

V gene: TRBV25-1
D gene: TRBD1
J gene: TRBJ1-1
CDR3 protein: CASSDQARTGRTFF
CDR3 DNA: TGTGCCAGCAGTGACCAAGCAAGGACAGGGAGGACTTTCTTT

V gene: TRBV29-1
D gene: .
J gene: TRBJ1-2
CDR3 protein: CSVYSTPGQDNYGYTF
CDR3 DNA: TGCAGCGTTTACTCCACCCCTGGGCAGGATAACTATGGCTACACCTTC

V gene: TRBV19
D gene: .
J gene: TRBJ2-3
CDR3 protein: CASSEPQGPDTQYF
CDR3 DNA: TGTGCCAGTAGCGAACCACAGGGCCCAGATACGCAGTATTTT